This TCR beta chain was documented in a study of T-cell reconstitution after alpha-beta-depleted transplantation in children (dated by TCRdb to the mid-2010s). Looking at the study overall: T-cell immune reconstitution after TCRalphabeta/CD19-depleted allogeneic hematopoietic cell transplantation in children was quantitatively tracked in the study by means of TCR repertoire profiling.

This clonotype was detected only a few times. The antigen it binds to is not known. Base qualities are not recorded, but no much larger clone differs from it by a single base. Read against the paper, the sample's treatment or condition label means: allogeneic hematopoietic cell transplantation with graft depleted of TCRalphabeta T cells and CD19 B cells. Transplant recipients were children who received TCRalphabeta/CD19-depleted allogeneic hematopoietic cell grafts. At the junction V is shortened by 9 bases and J by 1 base, with 11 bases in between. The CDR3 has 13 amino acids, counting the end cysteine and phenylalanine. Only the CDR3 part of the read is kept: 39 bases, read in frame from the first base. Per the germline V gene, KGHDR is the CDR1 and SFDVKD is the CDR2. The full study reports these points: In some patients, the high TCRbeta diversity seen at day 60 was put down to recipient T cells and intrathymic progenitors that had survived conditioning. About two months after transplant, the apparently early recovery of alphabetaT-cell counts reportedly depended on just several hundred clones that had expanded rapidly and came from non-depleted graft cells. Over the following months the frequencies of hyperexpanded clones went down, and after one year T-cell counts and TCRbeta diversity were mostly credited to newly produced T cells.

The library relied on PCR. The sequencer listed for this sample is Illumina HiSeq 2500. Molecular barcoding was employed in the preparation of TCR libraries, with unique molecular identifiers being used to normalize TCRbeta repertoire quantification. TCRdb reran the public reads through fastp at Q25 and MiXCR, keeping productive beta chains. A single entry per CDR3 protein holds the most common genes and DNA from its merged rows. The table for this sample lists approximately 430,000 distinct CDR3 sequences; 16% of them were counted only once. Clones ranked in the top ten supply 25% to 30% of the sample.

Material: PBMCs, mostly from graft donor cells, obtained 360 days after TCRalphabeta/CD19-depleted stem cell transplant. Here the chain combines TRBV24-1 and TRBJ1-1; the D segment could be TRBD1, given 5 matching bases. This receptor was obtained from a boy under two years old who had a stem cell transplant for Wiskott-Aldrich syndrome, so the T cells may come from the graft donor. CDR3 reads: CATGSGANTEAFF. The sequenced DNA is TGTGCCACCGGGTCCGGGGCGAACACTGAAGCTTTCTTT.